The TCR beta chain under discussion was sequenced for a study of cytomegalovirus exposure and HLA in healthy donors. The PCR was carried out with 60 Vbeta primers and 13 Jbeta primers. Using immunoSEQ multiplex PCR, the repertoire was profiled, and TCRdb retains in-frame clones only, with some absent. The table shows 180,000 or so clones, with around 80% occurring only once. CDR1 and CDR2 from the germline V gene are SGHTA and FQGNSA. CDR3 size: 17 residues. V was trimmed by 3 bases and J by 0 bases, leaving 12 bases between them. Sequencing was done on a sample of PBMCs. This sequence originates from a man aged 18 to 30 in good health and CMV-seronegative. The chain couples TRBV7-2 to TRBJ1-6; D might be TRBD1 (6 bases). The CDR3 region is CASSFYRVGSYNSPLHF. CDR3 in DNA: TGTGCCAGCAGCTTTTACAGGGTCGGCTCCTATAATTCACCCCTCCACTTT.